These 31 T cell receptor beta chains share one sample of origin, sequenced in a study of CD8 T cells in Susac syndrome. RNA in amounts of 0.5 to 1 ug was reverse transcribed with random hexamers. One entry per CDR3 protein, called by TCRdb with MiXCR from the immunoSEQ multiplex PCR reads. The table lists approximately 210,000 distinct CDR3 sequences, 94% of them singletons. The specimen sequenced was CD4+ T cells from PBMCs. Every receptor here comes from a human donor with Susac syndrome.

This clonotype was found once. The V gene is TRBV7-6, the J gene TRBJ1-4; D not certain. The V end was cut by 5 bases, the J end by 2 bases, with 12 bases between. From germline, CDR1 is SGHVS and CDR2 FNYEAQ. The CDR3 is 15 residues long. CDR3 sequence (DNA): TGTGCCAGCAGCCCAAGCGGGCCCACTAATGAAAAACTGTTTTTT. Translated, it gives CASSPSGPTNEKLFF.

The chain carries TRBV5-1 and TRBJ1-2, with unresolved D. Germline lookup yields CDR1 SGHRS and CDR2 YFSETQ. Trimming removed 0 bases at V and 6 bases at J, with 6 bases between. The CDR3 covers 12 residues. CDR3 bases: TGCGCCAGCAGCTTGGGGCTCGATGGCTACACCTTC. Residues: CASSLGLDGYTF.

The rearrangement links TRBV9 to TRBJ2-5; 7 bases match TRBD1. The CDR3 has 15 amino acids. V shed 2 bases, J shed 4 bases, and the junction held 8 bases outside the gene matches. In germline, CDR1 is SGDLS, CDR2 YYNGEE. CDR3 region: CASSVQPGTAETQYF. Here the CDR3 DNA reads TGTGCCAGCAGCGTGCAACCTGGGACAGCAGAGACCCAGTACTTC.

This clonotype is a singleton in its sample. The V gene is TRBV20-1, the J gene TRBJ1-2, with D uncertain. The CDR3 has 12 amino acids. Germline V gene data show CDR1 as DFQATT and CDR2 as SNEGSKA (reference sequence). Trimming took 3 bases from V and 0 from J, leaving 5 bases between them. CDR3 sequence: CSASDANYGYTF. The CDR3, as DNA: TGCAGTGCTAGTGACGCTAACTATGGCTACACCTTC.

Here the CDR3 reads CASSHRDRAQGSPLHF. The CDR3 DNA reads as TGTGCCAGCAGCCACAGGGACAGGGCCCAGGGCTCACCCCTCCACTTT. The chain links TRBV14 to TRBJ1-6; TRBD1 agrees at 9 bases. Trimming took 3 bases from V and 10 from J; bases not matched to a gene: 10. Germline CDR1 SGHDN, CDR2 FVKESK. The CDR3 length is 16 residues.

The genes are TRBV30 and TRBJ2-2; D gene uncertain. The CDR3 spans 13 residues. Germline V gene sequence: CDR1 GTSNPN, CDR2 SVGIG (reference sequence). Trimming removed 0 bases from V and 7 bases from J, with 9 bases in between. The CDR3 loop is CAWSVKGIGELFF. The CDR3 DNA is TGTGCCTGGAGTGTAAAAGGTATCGGGGAGCTGTTTTTT.

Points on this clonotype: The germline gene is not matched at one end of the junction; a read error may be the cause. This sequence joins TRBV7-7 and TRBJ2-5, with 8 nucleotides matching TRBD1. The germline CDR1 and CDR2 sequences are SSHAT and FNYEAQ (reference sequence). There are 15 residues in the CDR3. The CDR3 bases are TGTGCTAGCAGCCGGGAGACAGGGGACCAAGAGACCCAGTACTTC. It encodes CASSRETGDQETQYF.

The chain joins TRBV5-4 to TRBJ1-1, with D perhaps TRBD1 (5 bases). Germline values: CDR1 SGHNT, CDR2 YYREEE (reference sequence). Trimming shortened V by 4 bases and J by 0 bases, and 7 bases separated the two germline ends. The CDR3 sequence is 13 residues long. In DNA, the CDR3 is TGTGCCAGCAGCGTCAGGGTGAACACTGAAGCTTTCTTT. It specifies CASSVRVNTEAFF. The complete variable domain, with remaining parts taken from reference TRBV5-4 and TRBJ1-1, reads ETGVTQSPTHLIKTRGQQVTLRCSSQSGHNTVSWYQQALGQGPQFIFQYYREEENGRGNFPPRFSGLQFPNYSSELNVNALELDDSALYLCASSVRVNTEAFFGQGTRLTVV.

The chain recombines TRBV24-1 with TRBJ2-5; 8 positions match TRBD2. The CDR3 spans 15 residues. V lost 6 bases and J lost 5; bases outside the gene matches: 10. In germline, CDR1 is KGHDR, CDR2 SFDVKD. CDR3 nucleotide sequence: TGTGCCACCAGTTTAGCGGGGCAGCTCGGGGAGACCCAGTACTTC. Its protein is CATSLAGQLGETQYF.

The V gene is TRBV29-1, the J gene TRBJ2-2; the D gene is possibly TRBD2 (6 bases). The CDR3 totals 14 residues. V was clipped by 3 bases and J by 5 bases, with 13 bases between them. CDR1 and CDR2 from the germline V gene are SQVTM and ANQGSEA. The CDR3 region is CSVDGGARTGELFF. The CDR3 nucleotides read TGCAGCGTTGATGGAGGGGCTAGGACCGGGGAGCTGTTTTTT.

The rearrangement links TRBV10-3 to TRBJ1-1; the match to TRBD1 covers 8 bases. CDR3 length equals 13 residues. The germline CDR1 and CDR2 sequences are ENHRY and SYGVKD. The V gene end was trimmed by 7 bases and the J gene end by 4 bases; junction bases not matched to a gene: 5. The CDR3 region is CAITRQGTTEAFF. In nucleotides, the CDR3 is TGTGCCATCACCAGACAGGGGACCACTGAAGCTTTCTTT.

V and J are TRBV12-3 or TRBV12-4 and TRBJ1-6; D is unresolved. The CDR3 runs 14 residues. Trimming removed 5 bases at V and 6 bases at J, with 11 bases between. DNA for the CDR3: TGTGCCAGCAGTCCCTCGATGGGTAATTCACCCCTCCACTTT. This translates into CASSPSMGNSPLHF.

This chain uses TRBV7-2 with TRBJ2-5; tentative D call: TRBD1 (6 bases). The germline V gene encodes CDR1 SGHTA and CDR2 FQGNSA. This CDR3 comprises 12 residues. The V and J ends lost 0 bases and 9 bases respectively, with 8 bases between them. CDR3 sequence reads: CASSLAQGSQYF. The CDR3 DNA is TGTGCCAGCAGCTTAGCCCAGGGGTCCCAGTACTTC.

The CDR3 here is CASSRGGGLSDTQYF. CDR3 in DNA: TGTGCCAGCAGCAGGGGAGGGGGCCTCTCAGATACGCAGTATTTT. The chain combines TRBV6-4 with TRBJ2-3; either TRBD1 or TRBD2 may supply D (7 bases each). The germline V gene has CDR1 MRHNA and CDR2 SNTAGT. V was trimmed by 6 bases and J by 4 bases, leaving 17 bases between them. This CDR3 comprises 15 residues.

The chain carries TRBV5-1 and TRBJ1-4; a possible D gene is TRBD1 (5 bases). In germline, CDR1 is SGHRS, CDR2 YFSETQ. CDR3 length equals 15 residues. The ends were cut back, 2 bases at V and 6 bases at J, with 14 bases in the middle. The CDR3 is CASSFIQGGDEKLFF. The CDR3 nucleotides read TGCGCCAGCAGCTTCATTCAGGGAGGGGATGAAAAACTGTTTTTT.

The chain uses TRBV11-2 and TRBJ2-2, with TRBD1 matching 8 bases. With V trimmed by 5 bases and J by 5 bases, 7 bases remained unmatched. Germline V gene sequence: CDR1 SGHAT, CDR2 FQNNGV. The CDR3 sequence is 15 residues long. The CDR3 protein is CASSPTGGGTGELFF. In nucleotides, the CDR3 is TGTGCCAGCAGCCCAACAGGGGGTGGGACCGGGGAGCTGTTTTTT.

The CDR3 is CASSQATGGGTIYF. Written as DNA, the CDR3 is TGCGCCAGCAGCCAAGCGACCGGCGGAGGCACCATATATTTT. The J gene is TRBJ1-3, the V gene TRBV4-1; no reliable D call. V was shortened by 1 base and J by 9 bases, with 13 bases between the two germline ends. This CDR3 spans 14 amino acids. Germline V gene sequence: CDR1 MGHRA, CDR2 YSYEKL.

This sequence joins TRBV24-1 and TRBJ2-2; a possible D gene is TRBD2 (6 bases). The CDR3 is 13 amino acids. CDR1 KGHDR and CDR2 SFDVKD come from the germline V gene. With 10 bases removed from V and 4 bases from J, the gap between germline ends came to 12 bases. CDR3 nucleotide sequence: TGTGCCACGGCTGCGCGGGGCACCGGGGAGCTGTTTTTT. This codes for CATAARGTGELFF.

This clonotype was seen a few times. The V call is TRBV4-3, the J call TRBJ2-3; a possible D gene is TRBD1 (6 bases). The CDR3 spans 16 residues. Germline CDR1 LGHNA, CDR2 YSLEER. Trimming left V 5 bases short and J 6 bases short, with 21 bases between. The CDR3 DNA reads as TGCGCCAGCAGCAATTCCGGGACAAGGAACATCGATACGCAGTATTTT. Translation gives CASSNSGTRNIDTQYF.

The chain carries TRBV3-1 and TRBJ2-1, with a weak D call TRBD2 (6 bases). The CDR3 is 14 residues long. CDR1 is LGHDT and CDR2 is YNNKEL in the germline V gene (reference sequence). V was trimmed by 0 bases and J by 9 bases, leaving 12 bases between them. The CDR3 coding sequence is TGTGCCAGCAGCCAAGAAGGAGGGGACGGTGAGCAGTTCTTC. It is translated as CASSQEGGDGEQFF.

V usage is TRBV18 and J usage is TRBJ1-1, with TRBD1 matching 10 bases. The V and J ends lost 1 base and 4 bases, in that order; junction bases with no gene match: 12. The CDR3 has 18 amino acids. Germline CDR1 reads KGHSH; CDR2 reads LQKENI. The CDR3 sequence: CASSPRLSDRGQTTEAFF. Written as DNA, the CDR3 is TGTGCCAGCTCACCACGGTTGTCTGACAGGGGGCAGACCACTGAAGCTTTCTTT. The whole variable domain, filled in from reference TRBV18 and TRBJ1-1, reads NAGVMQNPRHLVRRRGQEARLRCSPMKGHSHVYWYRQLPEEGLKFMVYLQKENIIDESGMPKERFSAEFPKEGPSILRIQQVVRGDSAAYFCASSPRLSDRGQTTEAFFGQGTRLTVV.

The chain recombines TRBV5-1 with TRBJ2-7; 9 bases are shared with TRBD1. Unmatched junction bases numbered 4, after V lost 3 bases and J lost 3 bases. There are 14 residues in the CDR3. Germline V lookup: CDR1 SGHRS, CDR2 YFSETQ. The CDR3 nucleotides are TGCGCCAGCAGCTCGGGACAGGGCCACTACGAGCAGTACTTC. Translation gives CASSSGQGHYEQYF.

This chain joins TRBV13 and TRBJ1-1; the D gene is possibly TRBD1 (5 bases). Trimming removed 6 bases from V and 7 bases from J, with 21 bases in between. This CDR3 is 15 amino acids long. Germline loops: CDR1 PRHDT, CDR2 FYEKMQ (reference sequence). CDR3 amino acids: CASSPPDTDLNEAFF. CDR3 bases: TGTGCCAGCAGTCCCCCGGACACCGACCTGAATGAAGCTTTCTTT.

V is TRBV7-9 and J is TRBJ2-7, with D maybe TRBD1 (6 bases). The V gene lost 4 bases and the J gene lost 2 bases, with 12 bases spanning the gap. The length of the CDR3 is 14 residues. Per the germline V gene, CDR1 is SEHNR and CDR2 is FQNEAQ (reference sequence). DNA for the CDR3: TGTGCCAGCAGCTCCTCAGGGGTCGCCTACGAGCAGTACTTC. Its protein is CASSSSGVAYEQYF.

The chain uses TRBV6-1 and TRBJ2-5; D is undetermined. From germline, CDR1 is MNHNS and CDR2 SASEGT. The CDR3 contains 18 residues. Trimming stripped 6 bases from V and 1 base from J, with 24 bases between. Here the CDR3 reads CASSPVPRRHLPQETQYF. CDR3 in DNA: TGTGCCAGCAGCCCCGTCCCGAGGCGGCACCTCCCCCAAGAGACCCAGTACTTC.

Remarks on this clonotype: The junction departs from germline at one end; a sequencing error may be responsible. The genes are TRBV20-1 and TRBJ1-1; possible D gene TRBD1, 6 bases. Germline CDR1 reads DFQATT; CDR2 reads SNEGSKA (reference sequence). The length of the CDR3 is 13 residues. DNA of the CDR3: TGCAGTTTCCTACGGGGGCGCATCCCTGAAGCCTTCTTT. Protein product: CSFLRGRIPEAFF.

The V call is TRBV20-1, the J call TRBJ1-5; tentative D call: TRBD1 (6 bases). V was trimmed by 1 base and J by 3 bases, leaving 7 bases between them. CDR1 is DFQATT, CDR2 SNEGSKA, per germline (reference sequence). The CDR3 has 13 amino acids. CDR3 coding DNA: TGCAGTGCTAGAGGGACAGTCAATCAGCCCCAGCATTTT. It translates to CSARGTVNQPQHF.

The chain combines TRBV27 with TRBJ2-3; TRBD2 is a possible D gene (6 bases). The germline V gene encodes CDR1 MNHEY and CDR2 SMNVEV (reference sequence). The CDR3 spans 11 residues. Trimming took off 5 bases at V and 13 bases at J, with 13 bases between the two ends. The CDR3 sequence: CASSTAGPKYF. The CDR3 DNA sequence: TGTGCCAGCAGTACAGCGGGCCCCAAGTATTTT.

CDR3 protein: CAWGKTDPSTDTQYF. In nucleotides, the CDR3 is TGTGCCTGGGGCAAGACAGACCCAAGCACAGATACGCAGTATTTT. The rearrangement joins TRBV30 to TRBJ2-3; TRBD1 might be the D (5 bases). The germline gives CDR1 GTSNPN, CDR2 SVGIG (reference sequence). The CDR3 contains 15 residues. V was trimmed by 5 bases and J by 0 bases, leaving 15 bases between them.

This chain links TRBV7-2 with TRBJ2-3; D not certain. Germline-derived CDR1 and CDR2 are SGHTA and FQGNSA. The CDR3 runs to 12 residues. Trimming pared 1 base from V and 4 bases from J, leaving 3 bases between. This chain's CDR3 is CASSLGPDTQYF. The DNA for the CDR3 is TGTGCCAGCAGCTTAGGCCCAGATACGCAGTATTTT.

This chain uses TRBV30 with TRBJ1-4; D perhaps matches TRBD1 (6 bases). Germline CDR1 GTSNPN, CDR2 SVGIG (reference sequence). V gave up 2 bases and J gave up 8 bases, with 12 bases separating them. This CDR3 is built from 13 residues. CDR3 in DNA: TGTGCCTGGAGTTCCCAGGGGAGGGAAAAACTGTTTTTT. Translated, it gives CAWSSQGREKLFF.